A single sample is the source of the 17 T cell receptor beta chains below, sequenced in a study of T-cell memory formation after mild COVID-19. MiXCR, run by TCRdb on the 5' RACE reads, gives a single entry per CDR3 protein. The table includes roughly 410,000 distinct CDR3 sequences, 20% to 25% detected once. Sample: PBMCs or a T cell subset sorted from them (not recorded which). The receptors derive from an adult woman who had mild COVID-19 (a few samples of this study predate the infection). Cell type and time point are not known.

The genes are TRBV4-3 and TRBJ2-3; 8 bases line up with TRBD2. The junction had 5 bases not matched to a gene; V was cut back by 2 bases and J by 1 base. CDR3 size: 16 residues. CDR1 and CDR2 (germline): LGHNA, YSLEER. CDR3 coding DNA: TGCGCCAGCAGCCAATTCGCGGGGGGACGCACAGATACGCAGTATTTT. It codes for CASSQFAGGRTDTQYF.

In its sample, this clonotype was seen a few times. The rearrangement uses TRBV2 and TRBJ1-6, with 7 nucleotides matching TRBD1. Losses at the gene ends were 4 bases for V and 7 bases for J; bases not matched to a gene: 4. Germline CDR1 SNHLY, CDR2 FYNNEI. The CDR3 extends over 14 amino acids. CDR3 bases: TGTGCCAGCAGTGTGACAGGGATAAATTCACCCCTCCACTTT. Amino acid sequence: CASSVTGINSPLHF.

CDR3 sequence (DNA): TGTGCCAGCAGTGGAGAGGAGGGCCCCTACAATGAGCAGTTCTTC. Protein sequence: CASSGEEGPYNEQFF. The J gene is TRBJ2-1, the V gene TRBV7-9; D is perhaps TRBD2 (6 bases). V shed 6 bases and J shed 2 bases, with 14 bases lying between them. The V gene's germline CDR1 is SEHNR and CDR2 FQNEAQ (reference sequence). CDR3 length equals 15 residues.

J is TRBJ2-1 and V is TRBV7-3, with D maybe TRBD2 (6 bases). The length of the CDR3 is 15 residues. V lost 2 bases, J lost 7 bases, and 15 bases lay in between. The germline gives CDR1 SGHTA, CDR2 FQGTGA. The CDR3 region has the DNA TGTGCCAGCAGCTTAGGAGGGAGAAGTTTGAATGAGCAGTTCTTC. Amino acids: CASSLGGRSLNEQFF. Using reference TRBV7-3 and TRBJ2-1 for the parts outside the CDR3, the full variable domain is GAGVSQTPSNKVTEKGKYVELRCDPISGHTALYWYRQSLGQGPEFLIYFQGTGAADDSGLPNDRFFAVRPEGSVSTLKIQRTERGDSAVYLCASSLGGRSLNEQFFGPGTRLTVL.

V and J are TRBV6-2 or TRBV6-3 and TRBJ2-2, with TRBD2 identical over 15 bases. V was clipped by 8 bases and J by 7 bases; unmatched bases: 2. The CDR3 runs to 14 residues. The germline gives CDR1 MNHEY, CDR2 SVGEGT. The chain's CDR3 is CASGGLAGGGELFF. CDR3 DNA: TGTGCCAGCGGGGGACTAGCGGGAGGCGGGGAGCTGTTTTTT.

The V and J genes are TRBV29-1 and TRBJ1-1; TRBD1 agrees at 9 bases. J lost 5 bases, V lost 7 bases, and 8 bases had no gene match. The CDR3 runs to 13 residues. The germline CDR1 and CDR2 sequences are SQVTM and ANQGSEA. The CDR3 region has the DNA TGCAGCGCCCGACGGACAGGGGAGACTGAAGCTTTCTTT. Its translation: CSARRTGETEAFF. Supplemented by reference TRBV29-1 and TRBJ1-1, the full variable domain reads SAVISQKPSRDICQRGTSLTIQCQVDSQVTMMFWYRQQPGQSLTLIATANQGSEATYESGFVIDKFPISRPNLTFSTLTVSNMSPEDSSIYLCSARRTGETEAFFGQGTRLTVV.

This clonotype was counted at least ten times. The CDR3 nucleotides are TGTGCCAGCAGTTACTCGGAGTCTCTTTACAATGAGCAGTTCTTC. This sequence encodes CASSYSESLYNEQFF. The rearrangement links TRBV6-5 to TRBJ2-1; no definite D call. Trimming took off 0 bases at V and 4 bases at J, with 10 bases between the two ends. The CDR3 loop spans 15 amino acids. Germline V lookup: CDR1 MNHEY, CDR2 SVGAGI.

The genes are TRBV6-1 and TRBJ2-3; 8 bases agree with TRBD2. Trimming took 0 bases from V and 0 from J; bases not matched to a gene: 5. The CDR3 totals 17 residues. Germline V CDR1 and CDR2: MNHNS, SASEGT. The CDR3 DNA reads TGTGCCAGCAGTGAAGCGGGGCTAGCGGGTAGCACAGATACGCAGTATTTT. Protein: CASSEAGLAGSTDTQYF.

This clonotype was counted a few times. This chain links TRBV18 with TRBJ2-3, with a possible D match to TRBD1 (5 bases). Looked up from germline, CDR1 is KGHSH and CDR2 is LQKENI. The CDR3 length is 14 residues. V was cut by 1 base and J by 6 bases, with 11 bases left in between. The CDR3 DNA is TGTGCCAGCTCACCACGATCGGCAGGGGATACGCAGTATTTT. Protein sequence: CASSPRSAGDTQYF.

The chain couples TRBV20-1 to TRBJ2-1; D call uncertain. Trimming cost V 1 base and J 5 bases, with 12 bases left between them. Germline assignment: CDR1 DFQATT and CDR2 SNEGSKA (reference sequence). The CDR3 loop spans 14 amino acids. CDR3 sequence reads: CSARGPAPHNEQFF. The CDR3 bases are TGCAGTGCTAGAGGTCCGGCGCCCCACAATGAGCAGTTCTTC.

This clonotype was seen more than once but under ten times. V usage is TRBV5-1 and J usage is TRBJ1-4, with unresolved D. Germline V gives CDR1 SGHRS, CDR2 YFSETQ. Trimming stripped 4 bases from V and 5 bases from J, with 12 bases between. There are 14 residues in the CDR3. In nucleotides, the CDR3 is TGCGCCAGCAGCCGGACGGTGGGCAATGAAAAACTGTTTTTT. This sequence encodes CASSRTVGNEKLFF.

In this sample, this clonotype turned up a few times. The chain joins TRBV20-1 to TRBJ2-1, with D perhaps assigned TRBD1 or TRBD2 (5 bases each). The CDR3 sequence is 14 residues long. In germline, CDR1 is DFQATT, CDR2 SNEGSKA (reference sequence). V was clipped by 5 bases and J by 4 bases, with 15 bases between them. This chain's CDR3 is CSAPEGRGYNEQFF. The DNA of the CDR3 is TGCAGTGCTCCCGAGGGGAGAGGTTACAATGAGCAGTTCTTC.

V usage is TRBV10-3 and J usage is TRBJ1-2; TRBD1 matches at 8 bases. Germline assignment: CDR1 ENHRY and CDR2 SYGVKD. This CDR3 contains 14 residues. V shed 0 bases, J shed 6 bases, and the junction held 3 bases outside the gene matches. CDR3 in amino acids: CAISESDRGHGYTF. The DNA for the CDR3 is TGTGCCATCAGTGAGTCCGACAGGGGCCATGGCTACACCTTC.

This clonotype was seen only a few times. The chain joins TRBV7-9 to TRBJ2-3, with no clear D. Between the trimmed V and J ends, which lost 2 bases and 6 bases, there was a span of 6 bases. CDR1 and CDR2 (germline): SEHNR, FQNEAQ (reference sequence). The CDR3 consists of 12 residues. CDR3 DNA sequence: TGTGCCAGCAGCTTACACCGGGATACGCAGTATTTT. It codes for CASSLHRDTQYF.

The gene calls are TRBV11-3 and TRBJ2-2; D might be TRBD2 (5 bases). The ends were cut back, 1 base at V and 5 bases at J, with 11 bases in the middle. Germline loops: CDR1 SGHNT, CDR2 YENEEA. This CDR3 contains 15 residues. CDR3 sequence reads: CASSLGARGTGELFF. The CDR3 region has the DNA TGTGCCAGCAGCTTAGGGGCGCGAGGGACCGGGGAGCTGTTTTTT.

This rearrangement joins TRBV5-1 to TRBJ2-7; 8 bases are a match to TRBD2. The length of the CDR3 is 15 residues. Germline lookup yields CDR1 SGHRS and CDR2 YFSETQ. V trimming: 7 bases; J trimming: 2 bases; junction bases outside the gene matches: 11. CDR3 sequence (DNA): TGCGCCAGCTCTTTGCACGGGGGGGCGCCCTACGAGCAGTACTTC. It yields the protein CASSLHGGAPYEQYF. The full variable domain, with the rest looked up from reference TRBV5-1 and TRBJ2-7, is KAGVTQTPRYLIKTRGQQVTLSCSPISGHRSVSWYQQTPGQGLQFLFEYFSETQRNKGNFPGRFSGRQFSNSRSEMNVSTLELGDSALYLCASSLHGGAPYEQYFGPGTRLTVT.

The chain uses TRBV7-8 and TRBJ1-2; no firm D call. Germline V gene lookup returns CDR1 SGHVS and CDR2 FQNEAQ. Trimming cost V 1 base and J 4 bases, with 10 bases left between them. The CDR3 is 14 amino acids. The CDR3 here is CASSLGSEGYGYTF. As DNA, the CDR3 is TGTGCCAGCAGCTTAGGTTCCGAGGGCTATGGCTACACCTTC.